This T cell receptor (beta chain) was sequenced during a study of OX40 agonist ivuxolimab in advanced cancers. Clones were read by immunoSEQ multiplex PCR, and TCRdb kept only the in-frame ones, dropping some. The sample includes 70,000 or so clones, about 85% seen only once; the top ten take nearly 8%. This sequence was found in an adult with an advanced solid tumor such as melanoma, head and neck, liver or kidney cancer. The sequencing used CD4+ or CD8+ T cells sorted from blood, collected in a trial of the OX40 agonist ivuxolimab.

In DNA form, the CDR3 reads TGTGCCAGCAGCTTAGCCGGAAACAGGAAGGAGCAGTTCTTC. Translated: CASSLAGNRKEQFF. This chain links TRBV11-2 with TRBJ2-1; D possibly corresponds to TRBD1 (5 bases). Germline values: CDR1 SGHAT, CDR2 FQNNGV. Trimming removed 1 base at V and 10 bases at J, with 14 bases between. The CDR3 loop spans 14 amino acids.